This note documents a single T cell receptor beta chain sequence. The protocol was immunoSEQ multiplex PCR, while the TCRdb copy is restricted to in-frame clones and leaves out a portion. The sample shows 56,000 or so clones, 80% to 90% of them seen only once. The sample originates from a study of T cell responses to AZD1222 COVID-19 vaccine. The sequence derives from an adult in good health. This specimen consisted of peripheral blood, obtained on day 0 of AZD1222 vaccination.

CDR3 in DNA: TGCGCCAGCAGTGGATGGGACAGGGGCTCCGAGCAGTACTTC. Translation gives CASSGWDRGSEQYF. The J gene is TRBJ2-7, the V gene TRBV10-1; 10 nucleotides align to TRBD1. There are 14 residues in the CDR3. Per the germline V gene, CDR1 is WNHNN and CDR2 is SYGVQD (reference sequence). V lost 4 bases, J lost 6 bases, and 6 bases stayed unmatched.